Listed below are T cell receptor beta chains from one sample, sequenced in a study of molecular identifiers for immune sequencing clone quantification. Each CDR3 protein is one row after TCRdb ran MiXCR on the PCR reads. The data contain fewer than 350,000 distinct CDR3 sequences, roughly 24% of them singletons. Specimen: naive CD8+ T cells from blood, with Jurkat cell RNA spiked in. Receptors were obtained from a human donor in good health. Some libraries in this study had Jurkat cell RNA spiked in. Both conserved end residues are part of each CDR3. A D gene is named only where the DNA matches it firmly. Where a row states a size, it is once, few, many or the class of an expanded clone; other rows omit it.

D gene	clone size	J gene	CDR3 length	V gene	CDR3 DNA	CDR3 protein
.	few	TRBJ2-3	15	TRBV4-1	TGCGCCAGCAGCCAAGGTTCGCTATACACAGATACGCAGTATTTT	CASSQGSLYTDTQYF
.	.	TRBJ1-4	14	TRBV4-1	TGCGCCAGCAGCCCTCCCGGACTCGAGGAAAAACTGTTTTTT	CASSPPGLEEKLFF
TRBD1	many	TRBJ2-3	12	TRBV2	TGTGCCAGGGGGACAGACACAGATACGCAGTATTTT	CARGTDTDTQYF
.	many	TRBJ1-1	13	TRBV6-6	TGTGCCAGCAGTTTTGAGCGCGCTCATGAAGCTTTCTTT	CASSFERAHEAFF
.	few	TRBJ1-4	13	TRBV7-9	TGTGCCAGCAGCAAAGGGGGGAATGAAAAACTGTTTTTT	CASSKGGNEKLFF
TRBD2	few	TRBJ2-1	20	TRBV7-9	TGTGCCAGCAGCAACCCAACGGGGACTAGCGGTCGGGGGTCCTACAATGAGCAGTTCTTC	CASSNPTGTSGRGSYNEQFF
.	many	TRBJ2-4	14	TRBV4-1	TGCGCCAGCAGCCAGGGGGCCGCCAAAAACATTCAGTACTTC	CASSQGAAKNIQYF
.	many	TRBJ2-7	13	TRBV28	TGTGCCAGCAGTTTTAGCCTGAGGGACGAGCAGTACTTC	CASSFSLRDEQYF
.	.	TRBJ1-6	16	TRBV27	TGTGCCAGCAGTCGCGTAGGGCCAATCTATAATTCACCCCTCCACTTT	CASSRVGPIYNSPLHF
.	many	TRBJ2-7	14	TRBV2	TGTGCCAGCAGTTTCGATCCGACAGGACCCGAGCAGTACTTC	CASSFDPTGPEQYF
.	few	TRBJ1-1	12	TRBV19	TGTGCCAGTAGCAGTTCTAACACTGAAGCTTTCTTT	CASSSSNTEAFF
TRBD2	many	TRBJ2-7	17	TRBV5-1	TGCGCCAGCAGCTTGGCCCTTAGCGGACTAGCAGGCTACGAGCAGTACTTC	CASSLALSGLAGYEQYF
.	few	TRBJ1-6	16	TRBV20-1	TGCAGTACCCACTCGAAAGCTCGGGTCTGGAATTCACCCCTCCACTTT	CSTHSKARVWNSPLHF
TRBD1	.	TRBJ2-7	14	TRBV5-3	TGTGCCAGCAGCATAGGACAGGGCGACTCCGAGCAGTACTTC	CASSIGQGDSEQYF
TRBD2	.	TRBJ2-1	16	TRBV6-2/TRBV6-3	TGTGCCAGCAGCGAAACACTAGCGGCCTCCTACAATGAGCAGTTCTTC	CASSETLAASYNEQFF
.	.	TRBJ1-1	14	TRBV5-6	TGTGCCAGCAGCTTTGGAGGATATAACACTGAAGCTTTCTTT	CASSFGGYNTEAFF
.	many	TRBJ1-1	14	TRBV4-3	TGCGCCAGCAGCCAATTCTCTTCGGGCACTGAAGCTTTCTTT	CASSQFSSGTEAFF
.	many	TRBJ2-3	14	TRBV5-6	TGTGCCAGCAGCTTGGCGGGGGGCTCAGATACGCAGTATTTT	CASSLAGGSDTQYF
.	.	TRBJ2-2	18	TRBV30	TGTGCCTGGAGTGTACAGTTTTGGCAGGGAGACAACACCGGGGAGCTGTTTTTT	CAWSVQFWQGDNTGELFF
.	many	TRBJ1-5	14	TRBV25-1	TGTGCCAGCAGTGAATTGGGGGGCCATCAGCCCCAGCATTTT	CASSELGGHQPQHF
.	few	TRBJ2-1	11	TRBV5-3	TGTGCCAGCAGCTTTACCGGTGAGCGGTTCTTC	CASSFTGERFF
.	few	TRBJ1-2	14	TRBV27	TGTGCCAGCAGTTTTCTTGGGGGCTTACATGGCTACACCTTC	CASSFLGGLHGYTF
.	.	TRBJ1-2	14	TRBV7-9	TGTGCCAGCAGCTTAGTCGGGGACGGCTATGGCTACACCTTC	CASSLVGDGYGYTF
.	.	TRBJ1-1	15	TRBV4-3	TGCGCCAGCCGCCACCTCGGGGTGGGGGGCACTGAAGCTTTCTTT	CASRHLGVGGTEAFF
.	.	TRBJ2-7	13	TRBV6-2/TRBV6-3	TGTGCCAGCAGTTACCTTGGACAGTACGAGCAGTACTTC	CASSYLGQYEQYF
.	many	TRBJ1-5	14	TRBV6-6	TGTGCCAGCAGGAACAGGGATAGCAATCAGCCCCAGCATTTT	CASRNRDSNQPQHF
.	many	TRBJ1-5	16	TRBV12-3/TRBV12-4	TGTGCCAGCAGTTTAGGAATGGGGGCAGAAAATCAGCCCCAGCATTTT	CASSLGMGAENQPQHF
.	few	TRBJ2-3	14	TRBV12-3/TRBV12-4	TGTGCCAGCAGGCCTGGGGTCGGATTGGATACGCAGTATTTT	CASRPGVGLDTQYF
.	few	TRBJ2-7	14	TRBV5-5	TGTGCCAGCAGCCGGCCGGGACTCAGCCTCGAGCAGTACTTC	CASSRPGLSLEQYF
.	many	TRBJ1-1	12	TRBV13	TGTGCCAGCAGCGAGGGGGGTGCTGAAGCTTTCTTT	CASSEGGAEAFF
.	many	TRBJ2-3	15	TRBV29-1	TGCAGCGTTTCTCCGACAGGGAGGAGCACAGATACGCAGTATTTT	CSVSPTGRSTDTQYF
.	.	TRBJ2-4	14	TRBV5-3	TGTGCCAGCAGCCCAGACGGGAATTTAAACATTCAGTACTTC	CASSPDGNLNIQYF
.	.	TRBJ2-7	17	TRBV6-2/TRBV6-3	TGTGCCAGCAGTTACGGTCGCTCGGGACGGGACTCCTACGAGCAGTACTTC	CASSYGRSGRDSYEQYF